What follows describes a single TCR beta chain. This clonotype came up a few times. Its antigen is not yet known. Base qualities are not provided; no much larger clone lies one nucleotide away. From the germline V gene, CDR1 is MGHRA and CDR2 is YSYEKL. The CDR3 covers 19 residues, taking in both the cysteine and the phenylalanine. Only the CDR3 DNA stays, 57 bases, in frame from base 1. V and J are trimmed by 3 bases and 3 bases, and the gene matches miss 13 bases of the junction. The data were obtained in a study of identical twins (dated by TCRdb to about 2016). General notes on the study: TCR alpha and beta repertoires from monozygotic twins, unrelated adults of various ages and cord blood were deep-sequenced to test whether fetal clonotypes persist. To rule out contamination, the twin experiments were replicated at different times with different library preparation protocols.

Broader findings and caveats from the paper: Zero-insertion analyses could be partly confounded by invariant T cells such as MAIT and iNKT, although diverse VJ usage argued against such confounding for most clonotypes. Fewer insertions were carried by abundant cord blood beta clonotypes, a similar but weaker trend appeared in young adult naive repertoires, and no such trend appeared in memory repertoires. Out-of-frame TCR alpha sequences shared between twins showed an excess of low generation-probability sequences compared with coincidental sharing between unrelated individuals. Excess twin sharing in beta out-of-frame sequences was weaker because fewer shared sequences lowered the signal-to-noise ratio. Conclusions relied on cross-sectional statistical analysis, since the same donors could not be followed over many years. In monozygotic twins, recombination models systematically underestimated out-of-frame TCR alpha sharing, but the models matched the sharing seen between unrelated individuals.

Every donor in the study was a healthy Caucasian. The researchers also sequenced three unrelated adults who were not twins: a male aged 18 to 29, a male aged 50 to 59, and a female aged 50 to 59. Miltenyi CD45RO+ enrichment and human naive T-cell isolation kits were used to isolate memory (CD45RO+) and naive T cells from PBMC. The library was obtained by 5' RACE. TCRdb records Illumina HiSeq 2000 as the sequencer. Template switching added a universal primer binding site, and the final cDNA carried a unique molecular identifier that allowed TCR cDNA molecules to be counted accurately. Specific primers in the conserved constant-segment region were used to synthesize first-strand cDNA for the TCR alpha and beta chains. To control for contamination, every cDNA library was double barcoded, receiving both a SMART-Mk sample barcode and Illumina barcodes. Two successive PCR steps introduced TruSeq adapter sequences along with Illumina sample barcodes. The Illumina HiSeq platform was used with custom primers to sequence TCR alpha and beta cDNA libraries. As for the original processing: MiGEC was used to process raw reads and extract unique molecular identifiers, and MiXCR was used to find CDR3 positions. For each individual, recombination models were inferred using an EM algorithm with the repgenHMM and IGoR tools. The tcR package in R was used for shared clonotype analysis, with sharing normalized by the product of cloneset sizes. To study raw recombination without the effects of thymic and clonal selection, out-of-frame nonproductive sequences were analyzed. TCRdb took the public reads, trimmed them with fastp at Q25, ran MiXCR for clone calling and kept in-frame beta chains. Rows with one shared CDR3 protein collapse into an entry with the most common genes and DNA. The V and J calls were not made by the authors but by TCRdb's processing. The sample table shows around 370,000 distinct CDR3 sequences, and 9% to 10% are seen once. The ten largest make up around 8.6% of the sample.

This chain is built from TRBV4-1 and TRBJ2-7; 14 middle bases align to TRBD2. The sequence derives from a woman aged 45-60 years in good health. The specimen sequenced was naive T cells sorted from blood. The sample's cell subset or site label is to be understood as: cells isolated with a human naive T-cell isolation kit. The CDR3 in this case is CASSQIILPGLAGDYEQYF. In nucleotide form, the sequence is TGCGCCAGCAGCCAGATTATCCTGCCGGGACTAGCGGGAGACTACGAGCAGTACTTC.